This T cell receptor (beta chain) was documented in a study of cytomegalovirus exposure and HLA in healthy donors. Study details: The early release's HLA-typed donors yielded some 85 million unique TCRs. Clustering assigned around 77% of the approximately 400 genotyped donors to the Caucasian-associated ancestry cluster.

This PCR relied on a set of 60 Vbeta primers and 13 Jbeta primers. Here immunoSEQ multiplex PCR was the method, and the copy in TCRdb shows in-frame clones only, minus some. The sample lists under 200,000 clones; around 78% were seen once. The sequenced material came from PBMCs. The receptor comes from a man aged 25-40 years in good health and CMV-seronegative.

The CDR3 sequence is CASSRRTGLETQYF. In DNA, the CDR3 is TGTGCCAGCAGCCGGCGGACAGGGTTAGAGACCCAGTACTTC. The chain recombines TRBV14 with TRBJ2-5; 8 bases match TRBD1. The V gene end was trimmed by 4 bases and the J gene end by 4 bases; junction bases not matched to a gene: 5. CDR1 is SGHDN, CDR2 FVKESK, per germline. The CDR3 runs to 14 residues.